This T cell receptor beta chain was profiled in a study of T cell responses to AZD1222 COVID-19 vaccine (dated by TCRdb to the early 2020s). About the full investigation: A total of about 230 trial participants underwent TCR sequencing, of whom 207 received two doses of AZD1222 and some 26 received two doses of the MenACWY control vaccine. Trial participants were enrolled by age into subgroups of 18-55, 56-69 and 70-plus years, and 148, 28 and 57 TCR-sequenced participants, respectively, were included in these subgroups.

A remark on this clone: It lacks a known antigen. No quality values exist for individual bases; no much larger clone is one base distant.

The CDR3 regions of human TCRbeta chains were analyzed by immunosequencing. The authors' analysis ran thus. Repertoire TCRs were checked for matches against a reference library of SARS-CoV-2-specific TCRs that had been generated using the MIRA antigen-specificity platform. Breadth meant the fraction of unique TCRs that were SARS-CoV-2-associated, whereas depth meant the fraction of total T cells that were SARS-CoV-2-associated. Using the MIRA data, each spike-specific TCR was mapped to the spike region that the TCR reacts to and placed in a CD4 or CD8 class. Log10-transformed breadth and depth values were compared by one-way ANOVA with Sidak's multiple comparisons tests. The table comes from immuneACCESS by way of TCRdb, which keeps in-frame sequences with V and J called. Part of the clones is missing from these tables; in studies checked, under half for an unresolved V gene and the rest for unknown reasons. The D gene and trimming were derived from the DNA, and the V and J assignments and clone size from that table. The sample table contains under 150,000 clones; only one count was recorded for 85% to 90% of them. Roughly 1.7% of the sample rests with the top ten.

Paper-wide results and their limitations: Conclusions about previously exposed vaccinees are limited, since just a handful of AZD1222 recipients were seropositive for SARS-CoV-2 at baseline. In the small 56-69-year group, the increase in depth fell short of significance, most likely because of low power. Most participants were white British and females outnumbered males, and the authors suggested that clonal diversity may have been underestimated. The whole spike protein was spanned by vaccine-associated CD4 TCRs, and dominant responses were seen in regions 160-218 and 743-854. Reportedly, almost half of the unique spike-specific TCRs recognized epitopes lying outside the regions that are mutated in the B.1.351 and B.1.1.7 variants. Because no day 14 peak-response samples were available, repertoires were characterized only after the peak T cell response. Spike-specific TCR breadth and depth rose significantly after two AZD1222 doses compared with day 0 and with MenACWY recipients.

From cysteine to phenylalanine, the CDR3 is 15 amino acids long. The retained sequence is limited to the CDR3, 45 bases, with the frame set at the first base. The CDR1 and CDR2 encoded by the germline V gene (reference sequence) are GTSNPN and SVGIG. The V end loses 2 bases and the J end loses 7 bases, and a stretch of 17 bases separates them. According to the study, the label for this sample's time point signals: about 28 days (+/-7) after the second vaccine dose. AZD1222 recipients given second doses at about 4 weeks or at about 12 weeks were pooled, since spike-specific TCR depth and breadth were not found to differ between the two schedules. Vaccinee samples came from UK trials COV001 and COV002, including a single-blind randomized controlled phase 2/3 trial of AZD1222 (ChAdOx1 nCoV-19) in healthy adults. For TCRbeta chain sequencing, PBMC samples were collected from trial participants at day 0 and at day 28 after the second dose.

The clonotype was recovered from an adult who received the AZD1222 COVID-19 vaccine. This sequence uses TRBV30 and TRBJ1-4; TRBD1 might be the D gene, on 6 matching bases. Specimen: peripheral blood, collected 28 days after the second AZD1222 dose. The sequence in DNA is TGTGCCTGGAGTATTATAAGGGGGAGAGGTGAAAAACTGTTTTTT. This encodes CAWSIIRGRGEKLFF.